The sequence of this T cell receptor (beta chain) was determined in a study of cytomegalovirus exposure and HLA in healthy donors. Study-wide results and limits: A reported reduction in N-insertions relative to the approximately 600-donor mean was seen in an Asian-associated ancestry cluster in a later analysis. In a later analysis, TCR association rates varied by HLA locus: DRB1 most, HLA-C fewest.

The PCR contained 60 Vbeta and 13 Jbeta primers. Assay used: immunoSEQ multiplex PCR; TCRdb lists only in-frame clones, some missing. The sample shows about 200,000 clones, roughly 80% of them seen only once. As for this clone: Its antigen is unidentified.

Trimming shortened V by 0 bases and J by 6 bases, and 18 bases separated the two germline ends. This CDR3 contains 16 residues. CDR1 is SGHRS and CDR2 is YFSETQ in the germline V gene. Though nominally healthy at sampling, donors likely had unrecorded immune exposures. This rearrangement joins TRBV5-1 to TRBJ1-1; possible D gene TRBD1, 5 bases. Input material: PBMCs. This receptor was identified in a male donor in good health and CMV-seropositive. The CDR3 DNA reads TGCGCCAGCAGCTTGGATTTCGGACAATTTTCCCCTGAAGCTTTCTTT. Translation gives CASSLDFGQFSPEAFF.